This is a list of T cell receptor beta chains from one sample in a study of T cell responses to AZD1222 COVID-19 vaccine. Generated by immunoSEQ multiplex PCR, the TCRdb table keeps only in-frame clones and is missing some. The repertoire holds 100,000 to 150,000 clones, with approximately 84% as singletons. The material sequenced was peripheral blood, taken on day 0 of AZD1222 vaccination. The receptors shown here come from an adult in good health. Each CDR3 is given with its conserved first and last residue. The D gene is left open where the match is weak. Clone size is shown for a subset of rows, as once, few, many or a class of expanded clone.

d_call	j_call	clone_size	v_call	cdr3_aa	cdr3_nt
.	TRBJ1-5	.	TRBV7-2	CASSSSPQSNQPQHF	TGTGCCAGCAGCTCCAGCCCGCAAAGCAATCAGCCCCAGCATTTT
TRBD2	TRBJ2-3	few	TRBV11-3	CASSPNVRGGRTDTQYF	TGTGCCAGCAGCCCTAACGTGCGGGGGGGCAGGACAGATACGCAGTATTTT
.	TRBJ1-2	.	TRBV7-9	CASSLIEQGFGAGYTF	TGTGCCAGCAGCTTAATAGAACAGGGATTCGGGGCTGGCTACACCTTC
.	TRBJ2-7	.	TRBV2	CASRRPTYEQYF	TGTGCCAGCAGACGACCCACCTACGAGCAGTACTTC
TRBD1	TRBJ2-7	.	TRBV7-2	CASSLELLGQGLHEQYF	TGTGCCAGCAGCTTAGAATTGCTGGGACAGGGGTTGCACGAGCAGTACTTC
.	TRBJ2-1	.	TRBV9	CASSVVGNPSSYNEQFF	TGTGCCAGCAGCGTAGTAGGCAACCCGAGCTCCTACAATGAGCAGTTCTTC
TRBD1	TRBJ1-4	.	TRBV19	CASSRTGNEKLFF	TGTGCCAGTAGTCGGACAGGGAATGAAAAACTGTTTTTT
.	TRBJ1-3	.	TRBV9	CASSGPSGNTIYF	TGTGCCAGCAGCGGACCCTCTGGAAACACCATATATTTT
.	TRBJ2-5	.	TRBV19	CASSITGGIQETQYF	TGTGCCAGTAGTATAACGGGCGGTATCCAAGAGACCCAGTACTTC
TRBD1	TRBJ1-4	.	TRBV5-1	CASSRGTDRPNEKLFF	TGCGCCAGCAGCCGTGGAACGGACAGGCCAAATGAAAAACTGTTTTTT
TRBD2	TRBJ2-1	.	TRBV7-2	CASSSTSGISSYNEQFF	TGTGCCAGCAGCTCGACTAGCGGGATAAGCTCCTACAATGAGCAGTTCTTC
.	TRBJ1-4	.	TRBV27	CASSPGAEKLFF	TGTGCCAGCAGCCCAGGGGCTGAAAAACTGTTTTTT
.	TRBJ2-7	.	TRBV6-5	CATTGTGSLWQYF	TGTGCCACCACCGGGACGGGGTCCCTTTGGCAGTACTTC
TRBD1	TRBJ2-7	.	TRBV6-6	CASSYHQTGGAPEQYF	TGTGCCAGCAGTTACCACCAAACAGGGGGCGCGCCCGAGCAGTACTTC
TRBD2	TRBJ2-5	.	TRBV5-1	CASSFWGLAGVETQYF	TGCGCCAGCAGCTTTTGGGGTCTAGCGGGAGTGGAGACCCAGTACTTC
.	TRBJ1-1	.	TRBV7-3	CASSQGQNTEAFF	TGTGCCAGCAGCCAGGGCCAGAACACTGAAGCTTTCTTT
TRBD2	TRBJ2-1	.	TRBV3-1/TRBV3-2	CASSQSDRGGWNEQFF	TGTGCCAGCAGCCAATCGGATCGGGGGGGTTGGAATGAGCAGTTCTTC